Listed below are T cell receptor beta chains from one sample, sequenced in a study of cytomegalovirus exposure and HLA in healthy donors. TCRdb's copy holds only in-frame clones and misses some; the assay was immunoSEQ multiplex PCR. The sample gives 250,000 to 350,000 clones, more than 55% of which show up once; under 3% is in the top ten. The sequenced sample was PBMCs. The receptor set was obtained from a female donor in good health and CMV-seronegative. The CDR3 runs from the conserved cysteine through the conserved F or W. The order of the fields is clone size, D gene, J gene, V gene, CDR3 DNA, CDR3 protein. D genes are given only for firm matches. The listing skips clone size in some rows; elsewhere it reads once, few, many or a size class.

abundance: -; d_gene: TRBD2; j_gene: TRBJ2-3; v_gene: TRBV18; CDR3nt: TGTGCCAGCTCACAGGGGACTAGCCCAGATACGCAGTATTTT; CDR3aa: CASSQGTSPDTQYF
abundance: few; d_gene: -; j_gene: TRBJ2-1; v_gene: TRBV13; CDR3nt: TGTGCCAGCAGCTCGTACCAGAATGAGCAGTTCTTC; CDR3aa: CASSSYQNEQFF
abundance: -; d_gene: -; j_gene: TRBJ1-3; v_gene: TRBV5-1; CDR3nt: TGCGCCAGCAGCTTGGAGCGGGGGTCCCACTCTGGAAACACCATATATTTT; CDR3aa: CASSLERGSHSGNTIYF
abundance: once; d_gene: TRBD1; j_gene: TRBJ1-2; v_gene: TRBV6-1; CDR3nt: TGTGCCAGCAGATCGTACACAGGGGGAATCTATGGCTACACCTTC; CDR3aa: CASRSYTGGIYGYTF
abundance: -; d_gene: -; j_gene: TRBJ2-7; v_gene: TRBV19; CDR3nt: TGTGCCAGTAGTATAGACCAGAGAGGTGAAACCTACGAGCAGTACTTC; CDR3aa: CASSIDQRGETYEQYF
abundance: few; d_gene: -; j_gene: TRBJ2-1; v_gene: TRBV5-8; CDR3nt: TGTGCCAGCAGCCAAGAGTTCGGCAATGAGCAGTTCTTC; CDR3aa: CASSQEFGNEQFF
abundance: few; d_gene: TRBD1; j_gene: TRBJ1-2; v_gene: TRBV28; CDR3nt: TGTGCCAGCAGAGGACAGGTCGGAGGCTACACCTTC; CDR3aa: CASRGQVGGYTF
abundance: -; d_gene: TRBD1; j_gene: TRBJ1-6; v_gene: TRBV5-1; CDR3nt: TGCGCCAGCAGCTTCGACAGGGGAGGGTCACCCCTCCACTTT; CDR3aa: CASSFDRGGSPLHF
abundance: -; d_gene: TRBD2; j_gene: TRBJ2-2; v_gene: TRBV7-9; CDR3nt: TGTGCCAGCAGCTTAGGTGGAGGACTAGCGGGAGCCGGGGAGCTGTTTTTT; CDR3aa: CASSLGGGLAGAGELFF
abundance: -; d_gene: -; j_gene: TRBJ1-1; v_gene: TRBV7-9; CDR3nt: TGTTCCAGCGCGGGCACTGAAGCTTTCTTT; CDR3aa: CSSAGTEAFF
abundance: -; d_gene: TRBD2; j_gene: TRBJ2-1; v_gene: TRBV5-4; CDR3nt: TGTGCCAGCAGCTTGGAACCGACTAGCGGGAGGCGGAATGAGCAGTTCTTC; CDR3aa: CASSLEPTSGRRNEQFF
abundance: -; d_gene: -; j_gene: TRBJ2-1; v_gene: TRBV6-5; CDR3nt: TGTGCCAGCAGTTATAATCGAGCCAATGAGCAGTTCTTC; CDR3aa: CASSYNRANEQFF
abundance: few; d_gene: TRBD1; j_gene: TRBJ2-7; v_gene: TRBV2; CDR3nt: TGTGCCAGCAAGGGGACAGCGAGCTCCTACGAGCAGTACTTC; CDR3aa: CASKGTASSYEQYF